The 12 T cell receptor beta chains given below trace back to one sample, sequenced in a study of T cells expressing NK-cell markers. TCRdb reanalyzed the 5' RACE reads and collapses them to one entry per CDR3 protein, without DNA. This sample's clone table lists some 340,000 distinct CDR3 sequences. The specimen was blood T cells: a sorted CD56 or NKG2C T cell subset, CD4+ or CD8+ T cells, or bulk PBMC T cells (not recorded which). These receptor sequences come from a man between 18 and 69 years old in good health.

This chain connects TRBV25-1 to TRBJ1-6. The germline V gene encodes CDR1 MGHDK and CDR2 SYGVNS. The length of the CDR3 is 14 residues. CDR3 in amino acids: CASRPTGIGSPLHF.

The J gene is TRBJ2-3, the V gene TRBV11-1; TCRdb reports TRBD1, a call that lacks DNA to check it against. The CDR3 runs to 17 residues. Germline lookup yields CDR1 SGHAT and CDR2 FQDESV (reference sequence). The CDR3 is CASSPSSWDRAPDTQYF.

V gene TRBV20-1 combines with J gene TRBJ1-6; TCRdb indicates TRBD1, and absent DNA this call remains unverified. Germline CDR1 and CDR2: DFQATT and SNEGSKA (reference sequence). This CDR3 contains 15 residues. CDR3 sequence reads: CSARVGQKYNSPLHF.

V gene TRBV6-5 combines with J gene TRBJ2-7; the D call of TRBD2 rests on TCRdb alone, since no DNA is present to check it. CDR1 and CDR2 from the germline V gene are MNHEY and SVGAGI. The length of the CDR3 is 15 residues. The CDR3 reads CASSYLPSGAYEQYF.

This chain joins TRBV6-1 and TRBJ1-5; TCRdb returns TRBD1, unconfirmable since there is no DNA. Germline lookup yields CDR1 MNHNS and CDR2 SASEGT. The CDR3 totals 17 residues. CDR3 sequence: CASSTSDRGVPNQPQHF.

The rearrangement joins TRBV6-4 to TRBJ1-5. CDR1 MRHNA and CDR2 SNTAGT come from the germline V gene. The CDR3 runs to 13 residues. The CDR3 here is CASSEEGNQPQHF.

This rearrangement joins TRBV20-1 to TRBJ2-1. Looked up from germline, CDR1 is DFQATT and CDR2 is SNEGSKA (reference sequence). This CDR3 contains 15 residues. Here the CDR3 reads CSARDLLSSYNEQFF.

V gene TRBV3-1 combines with J gene TRBJ2-7; the TCRdb D gene call, TRBD1, has no DNA to confirm it. Germline CDR1 and CDR2: LGHDT and YNNKEL (reference sequence). The CDR3 loop spans 15 amino acids. CDR3 in amino acids: CASSRGGGASYEQYF.

The chain joins TRBV12-5 to TRBJ2-5; TCRdb returns TRBD2, unconfirmable since there is no DNA. Germline CDR1 LGHNT, CDR2 FRNRAP. The CDR3 spans 13 residues. Here the CDR3 reads CASGRTYQETQYF.

The chain has TRBV6-5 and TRBJ1-2; the D gene TCRdb calls, TRBD1, cannot be checked with no DNA. Germline CDR1 is MNHEY and CDR2 is SVGAGI. CDR3 size: 14 residues. The CDR3 region is CASSYSRRGNGYTF.

CDR3 sequence: CASSQDGGYGGYYNSPLHF. This chain links TRBV14 with TRBJ1-6; the D call of TRBD1 rests on TCRdb alone, since no DNA is present to check it. The CDR3 sequence is 19 residues long. In germline, CDR1 is SGHDN, CDR2 FVKESK.

The rearrangement joins TRBV7-2 to TRBJ2-5; the TCRdb call, TRBD2, lacks DNA for checking. The germline V gene encodes CDR1 SGHTA and CDR2 FQGNSA. This CDR3 is 16 amino acids long. Here the CDR3 reads CACSGSGGALGETQYF. The variable domain in full, with the rest retrieved from reference TRBV7-2 and TRBJ2-5, is GAGVSQSPSNKVTEKGKDVELRCDPISGHTALYWYRQSLGQGLEFLIYFQGNSAPDKSGLPSDRFSAERTGGSVSTLTIQRTQQEDSAVYLCACSGSGGALGETQYFGPGTRLLVL.